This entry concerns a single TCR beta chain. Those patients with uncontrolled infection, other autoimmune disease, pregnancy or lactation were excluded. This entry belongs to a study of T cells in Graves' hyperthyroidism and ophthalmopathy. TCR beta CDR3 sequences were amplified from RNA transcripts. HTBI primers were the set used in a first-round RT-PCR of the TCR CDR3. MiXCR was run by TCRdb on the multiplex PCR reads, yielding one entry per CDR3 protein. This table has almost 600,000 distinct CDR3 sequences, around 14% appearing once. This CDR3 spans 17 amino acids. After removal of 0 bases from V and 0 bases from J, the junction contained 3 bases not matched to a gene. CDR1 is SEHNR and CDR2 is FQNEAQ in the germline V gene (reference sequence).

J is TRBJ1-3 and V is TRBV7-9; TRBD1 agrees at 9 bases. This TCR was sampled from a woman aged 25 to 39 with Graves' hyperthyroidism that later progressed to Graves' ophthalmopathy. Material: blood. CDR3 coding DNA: TGTGCCAGCAGCTTAGCAGGGGACAGGGTCTCTGGAAACACCATATATTTT. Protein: CASSLAGDRVSGNTIYF.